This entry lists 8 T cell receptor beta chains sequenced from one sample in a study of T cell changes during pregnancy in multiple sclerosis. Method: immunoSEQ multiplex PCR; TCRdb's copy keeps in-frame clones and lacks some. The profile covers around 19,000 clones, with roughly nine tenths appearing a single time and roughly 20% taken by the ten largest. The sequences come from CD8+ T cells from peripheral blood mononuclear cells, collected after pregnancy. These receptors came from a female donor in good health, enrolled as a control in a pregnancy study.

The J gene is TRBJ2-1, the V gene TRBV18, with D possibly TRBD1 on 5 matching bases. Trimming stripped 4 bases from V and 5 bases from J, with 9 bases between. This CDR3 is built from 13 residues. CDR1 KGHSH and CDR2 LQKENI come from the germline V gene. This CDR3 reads CASSHDRNNEQFF. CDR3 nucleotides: TGTGCCAGCTCACACGACAGAAACAATGAGCAGTTCTTC.

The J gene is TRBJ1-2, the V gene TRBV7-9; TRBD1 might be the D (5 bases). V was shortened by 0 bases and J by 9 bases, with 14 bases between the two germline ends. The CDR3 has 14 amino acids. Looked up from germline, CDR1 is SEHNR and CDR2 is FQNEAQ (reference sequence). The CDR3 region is CASSLAGRQFRYTF. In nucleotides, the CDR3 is TGTGCCAGCAGCTTAGCGGGGCGACAATTTCGCTACACCTTC.

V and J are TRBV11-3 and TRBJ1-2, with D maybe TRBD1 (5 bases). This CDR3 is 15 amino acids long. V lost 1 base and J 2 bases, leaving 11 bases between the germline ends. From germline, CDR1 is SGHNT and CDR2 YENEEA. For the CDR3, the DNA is TGTGCCAGCAGCTTAGGCCCCCGGGGGAACTATGGCTACACCTTC. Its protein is CASSLGPRGNYGYTF.

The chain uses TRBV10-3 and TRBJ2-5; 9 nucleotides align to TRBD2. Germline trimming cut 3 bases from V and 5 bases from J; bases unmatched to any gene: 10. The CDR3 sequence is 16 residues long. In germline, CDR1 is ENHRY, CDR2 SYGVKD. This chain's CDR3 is CAISDPLAGGRETQYF. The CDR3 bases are TGTGCCATCAGTGACCCCCTGGCGGGGGGGCGGGAGACCCAGTACTTC.

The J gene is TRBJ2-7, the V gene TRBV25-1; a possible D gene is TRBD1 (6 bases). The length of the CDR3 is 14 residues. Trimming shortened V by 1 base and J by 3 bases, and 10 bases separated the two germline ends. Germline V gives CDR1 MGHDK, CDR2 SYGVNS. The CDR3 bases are TGTGCCAGCAGTGAATTCGGCAGGGGCTACGAGCAGTACTTC. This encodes CASSEFGRGYEQYF.

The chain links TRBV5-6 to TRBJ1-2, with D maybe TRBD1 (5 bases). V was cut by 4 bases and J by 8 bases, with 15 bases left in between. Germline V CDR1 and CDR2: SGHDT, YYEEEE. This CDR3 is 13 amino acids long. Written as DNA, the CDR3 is TGTGCCAGCAGCCTTGGGGCAGGGAACGGCTACACCTTC. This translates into CASSLGAGNGYTF. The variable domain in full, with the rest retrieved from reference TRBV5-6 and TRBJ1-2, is DAGVTQSPTHLIKTRGQQVTLRCSPKSGHDTVSWYQQALGQGPQFIFQYYEEEERQRGNFPDRFSGHQFPNYSSELNVNALLLGDSALYLCASSLGAGNGYTFGSGTRLTVV.

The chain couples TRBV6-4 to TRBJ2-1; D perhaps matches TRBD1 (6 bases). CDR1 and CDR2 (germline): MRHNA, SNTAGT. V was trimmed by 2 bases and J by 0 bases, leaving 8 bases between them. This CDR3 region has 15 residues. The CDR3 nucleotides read TGTGCCAGCAGTGACCGGGACACCTCCTACAATGAGCAGTTCTTC. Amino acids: CASSDRDTSYNEQFF.

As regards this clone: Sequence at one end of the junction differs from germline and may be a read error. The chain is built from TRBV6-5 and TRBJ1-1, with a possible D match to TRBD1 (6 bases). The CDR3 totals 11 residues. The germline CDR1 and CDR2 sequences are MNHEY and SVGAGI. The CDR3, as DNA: TGTGCCAGCAGTTCCGGGACACAAAAGTCCTTT. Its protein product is CASSSGTQKSF.